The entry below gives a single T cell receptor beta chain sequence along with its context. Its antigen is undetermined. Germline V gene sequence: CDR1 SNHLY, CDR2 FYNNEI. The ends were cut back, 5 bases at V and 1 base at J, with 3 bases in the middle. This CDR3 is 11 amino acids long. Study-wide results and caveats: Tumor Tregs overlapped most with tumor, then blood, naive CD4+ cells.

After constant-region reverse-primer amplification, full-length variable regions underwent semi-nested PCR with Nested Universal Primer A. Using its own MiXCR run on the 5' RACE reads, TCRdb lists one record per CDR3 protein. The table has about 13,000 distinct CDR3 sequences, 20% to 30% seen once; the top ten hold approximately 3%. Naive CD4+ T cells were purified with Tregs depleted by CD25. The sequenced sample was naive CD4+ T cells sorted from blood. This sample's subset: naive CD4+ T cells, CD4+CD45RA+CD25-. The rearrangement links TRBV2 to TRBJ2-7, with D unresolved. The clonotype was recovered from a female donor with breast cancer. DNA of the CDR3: TGTGCCAGCAGTATGTCCTACGAGCAGTACTTC. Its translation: CASSMSYEQYF.